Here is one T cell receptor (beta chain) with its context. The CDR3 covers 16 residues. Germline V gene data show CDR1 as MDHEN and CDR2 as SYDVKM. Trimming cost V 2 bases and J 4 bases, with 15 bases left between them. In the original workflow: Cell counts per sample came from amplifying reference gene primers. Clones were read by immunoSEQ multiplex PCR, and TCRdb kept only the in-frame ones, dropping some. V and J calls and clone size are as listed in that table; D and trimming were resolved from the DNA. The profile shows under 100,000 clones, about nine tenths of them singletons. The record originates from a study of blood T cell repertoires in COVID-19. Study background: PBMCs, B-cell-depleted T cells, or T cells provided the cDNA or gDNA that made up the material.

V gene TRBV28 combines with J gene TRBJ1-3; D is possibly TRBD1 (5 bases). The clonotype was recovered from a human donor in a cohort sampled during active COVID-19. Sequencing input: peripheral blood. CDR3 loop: CASSLVGGGSGNTIYF. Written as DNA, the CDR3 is TGTGCCAGCAGTTTAGTCGGCGGGGGGTCAGGAAACACCATATATTTT.